These T cell receptor beta chains were read from a single sample in a study of blood T cell repertoires in COVID-19. Produced via immunoSEQ multiplex PCR; TCRdb's table is partial and in-frame only. The data show approximately 68,000 clones, about 83% seen once. The specimen sequenced was peripheral blood. The receptors originated from a woman aged 55-70 years with acute or convalescent COVID-19. Each CDR3 is given with its conserved first and last residue. The D gene is left open where the match is weak. Only part of the rows carry a size: once, few, many, or a class if the clone is expanded.

J,V,size,D,CDR3,DNA
TRBJ1-4,TRBV6-1,NA,NA,CASSDRAGGEKLFF,TGTGCCAGCAGCGATCGCGCGGGTGGGGAAAAACTGTTTTTT
TRBJ2-1,TRBV9,NA,NA,CASSVQQGGGEQFF,TGTGCCAGCAGCGTACAACAGGGAGGGGGTGAGCAGTTCTTC
TRBJ1-3,TRBV19,NA,NA,CASKQFSGNTIYF,TGTGCCAGTAAGCAATTCTCTGGAAACACCATATATTTT
TRBJ2-2,TRBV27,NA,NA,CASRGGARNTGELFF,TGTGCCAGCAGGGGGGGGGCTCGGAACACCGGGGAGCTGTTTTTT
TRBJ1-2,TRBV2,NA,NA,CASSEGQVNYGYTF,TGTGCCAGCAGTGAGGGGCAGGTCAACTATGGCTACACCTTC
TRBJ1-1,TRBV5-4,NA,NA,CASSPFGGALNTEAFF,TGTGCCAGCAGCCCCTTTGGGGGGGCCTTGAACACTGAAGCTTTCTTT
TRBJ2-7,TRBV12-3/TRBV12-4,NA,NA,CASSLQGYEQYF,TGTGCCAGCAGTTTACAGGGTTACGAGCAGTACTTC
TRBJ2-7,TRBV7-2,NA,NA,CASSLFGAGTYEQYF,TGTGCCAGCAGCTTATTTGGTGCAGGCACCTACGAGCAGTACTTC
TRBJ1-1,TRBV19,once,NA,CASRQGDTEAFF,TGTGCCAGTAGACAGGGTGACACTGAAGCTTTCTTT
TRBJ2-7,TRBV5-6,NA,NA,CASTRQLVMGEQYF,TGTGCCAGCACCCGGCAGCTAGTTATGGGTGAGCAGTACTTC
TRBJ1-2,TRBV29-1,NA,NA,CSVDGVGTF,TGCAGCGTCGACGGGGTGGGGACCTTC
TRBJ1-2,TRBV30,NA,NA,CAWSPQGSYGYTF,TGTGCCTGGAGTCCACAGGGATCGTATGGCTACACCTTC
TRBJ1-5,TRBV6-5,NA,TRBD1,CASSFRQGGNQPQHF,TGTGCCAGCAGTTTCCGACAGGGTGGAAATCAGCCCCAGCATTTT
TRBJ1-4,TRBV19,NA,NA,CASSITGSNEKLFF,TGTGCCAGTAGTATCACAGGGTCTAATGAAAAACTGTTTTTT
TRBJ1-5,TRBV5-6,NA,NA,CASSAKAGRNQPQHF,TGTGCCAGCAGCGCGAAGGCAGGGCGAAATCAGCCCCAGCATTTT
TRBJ2-3,TRBV4-2,few,NA,CASSQAGLEGVGDTQYF,TGTGCCAGCAGCCAAGCCGGTCTAGAGGGGGTTGGAGATACGCAGTATTTT
TRBJ1-5,TRBV2,NA,NA,CAIRRRGVGNQPQHF,TGTGCCATCCGAAGGCGAGGAGTGGGCAATCAGCCCCAGCATTTT
TRBJ1-5,TRBV2,NA,NA,CASWAPTGNNQPQHF,TGTGCCAGCTGGGCCCCCACAGGAAACAATCAGCCCCAGCATTTT
TRBJ2-2,TRBV24-1,NA,TRBD1,CATSDRGQSLTGELFF,TGTGCCACCAGTGATCGGGGACAGAGCCTCACCGGGGAGCTGTTTTTT
TRBJ1-2,TRBV30,NA,NA,CALMTGTANYGYTF,TGTGCCTTAATGACAGGTACCGCAAACTATGGCTACACCTTC
TRBJ1-3,TRBV7-9,NA,NA,CASSLGPQATSGNTIYF,TGTGCCAGCAGCTTAGGCCCGCAGGCTACCTCTGGAAACACCATATATTTT
TRBJ1-5,TRBV7-6,NA,NA,CASSSQQGQPQHF,TGTGCCAGCAGCTCGCAACAGGGTCAGCCCCAGCATTTT
TRBJ2-7,TRBV9,few,TRBD1,CASSTHGTGDEQYF,TGTGCCAGCAGCACTCACGGGACAGGGGACGAGCAGTACTTC
TRBJ1-2,TRBV5-1,NA,NA,CASSLAGGASYGYTF,TGCGCCAGCAGCTTGGCGGGGGGCGCGTCCTATGGCTACACCTTC
TRBJ1-2,TRBV3-1/TRBV3-2,NA,NA,CASSHRTGRQSYGYTF,TGTGCCAGCAGCCACCGTACAGGGCGCCAATCATATGGCTACACCTTC
TRBJ1-2,TRBV12-3/TRBV12-4,NA,NA,CASSLYGGYTF,TGTGCCAGCAGTTTATACGGGGGCTACACCTTC
TRBJ1-6,TRBV9,NA,TRBD1,CASSGSGTGNSPLHF,TGTGCCAGCAGCGGGTCCGGGACAGGGAATTCACCCCTCCACTTT
TRBJ2-7,TRBV25-1,NA,NA,CASSEEGRTALDF,TGTGCCAGCAGTGAAGAGGGGAGGACTGCGCTAGACTTC